The 5 T cell receptor beta chains below all came from one sample that was sequenced in a study of immune heterogeneity within non-small cell lung tumors. Multiplex PCR (32 V and 13 J primers) was used to amplify the TCR beta CDR3. TCRdb re-called the multiplex PCR reads through MiXCR, storing one row per CDR3 protein. The sample shows some 15,000 distinct CDR3 sequences, around 30% of them seen only once. TCRs were amplified from approximately 600 ng gDNA of bulk tumor per sample. Multiple biopsies spaced far apart were taken from each primary tumor during surgery. The study enrolled patients with untreated, newly diagnosed non-small cell lung cancer who underwent curative surgery. Sequencing was performed on lung tumor tissue. The receptors stem from a woman in her fifties or sixties with non-small cell lung cancer.

This clonotype was observed many times. The genes are TRBV19 and TRBJ1-5, with TRBD1 matching 8 bases. V gave up 0 bases and J gave up 7 bases; unmatched junction bases: 5. Looked up from germline, CDR1 is LNHDA and CDR2 is SQIVND (reference sequence). CDR3 length: 15 residues. The CDR3 nucleotides are TGTGCCAGTAGTATAGAGAACAGGGGGTACCAGCCCCAGCATTTT. It specifies CASSIENRGYQPQHF.

This clonotype was found many times. The chain carries TRBV2 and TRBJ2-2; the match to TRBD1 covers 9 bases. The V and J ends lost 8 bases and 5 bases, in that order; junction bases with no gene match: 9. Germline V CDR1 and CDR2: SNHLY, FYNNEI. This CDR3 region has 15 residues. CDR3 nucleotide sequence: TGTGCCAGCGGACCGGGACAGGGACGAACCGGGGAGCTGTTTTTT. Translated, it gives CASGPGQGRTGELFF.

Worth noting for this clonotype: A much larger clone is a single base away; this may be a read error. V usage is TRBV5-1 and J usage is TRBJ2-1; weak D call: TRBD1 (5 bases). V lost 1 base, J lost 0 bases, and 11 bases lay in between. CDR1 SGHRS and CDR2 YFSETQ come from the germline V gene. The CDR3 covers 16 residues. CDR3 DNA: TGCGCCAGCAGCTTGAGGGGCGATCTCTCCTACAATGAGCAGTTCTTC. It specifies CASSLRGDLSYNEQFF.

This clonotype was detected ten times or more. CDR3 in amino acids: CSARENMGGYGYTF. The CDR3 nucleotides read TGCAGTGCTAGAGAGAACATGGGAGGATATGGCTACACCTTC. The gene calls are TRBV20-1 and TRBJ1-2; D not certain. Germline CDR1 reads DFQATT; CDR2 reads SNEGSKA (reference sequence). V dropped 0 bases and J dropped 5 bases, with 13 bases sitting between them. The CDR3 loop spans 14 amino acids.

The chain combines TRBV7-7 with TRBJ2-2; the D is unclear. Trimming stripped 6 bases from V and 0 bases from J, with 8 bases between. This CDR3 contains 14 residues. Germline V gene lookup returns CDR1 SSHAT and CDR2 FNYEAQ (reference sequence). CDR3 DNA sequence: TGTGCCAGCAGGGAAGGAGCGAACACCGGGGAGCTGTTTTTT. Translated, it gives CASREGANTGELFF.